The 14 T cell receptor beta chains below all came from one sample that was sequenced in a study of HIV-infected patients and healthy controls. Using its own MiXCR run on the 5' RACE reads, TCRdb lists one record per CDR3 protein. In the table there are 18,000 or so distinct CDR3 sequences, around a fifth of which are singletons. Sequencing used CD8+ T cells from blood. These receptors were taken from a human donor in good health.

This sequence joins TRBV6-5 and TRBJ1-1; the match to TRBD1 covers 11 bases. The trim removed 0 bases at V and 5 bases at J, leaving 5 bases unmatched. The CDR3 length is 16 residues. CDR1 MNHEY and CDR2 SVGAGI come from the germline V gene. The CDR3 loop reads CASSYSRDRGETEAFF. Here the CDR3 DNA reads TGTGCCAGCAGTTACTCGAGGGACAGGGGGGAAACTGAAGCTTTCTTT.

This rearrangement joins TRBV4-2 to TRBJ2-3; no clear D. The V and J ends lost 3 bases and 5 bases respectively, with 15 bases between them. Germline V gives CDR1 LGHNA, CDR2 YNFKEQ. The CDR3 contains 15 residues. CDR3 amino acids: CASSQVVDRGDTQYF. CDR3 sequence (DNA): TGTGCCAGCAGCCAGGTCGTGGATCGAGGAGATACGCAGTATTTT.

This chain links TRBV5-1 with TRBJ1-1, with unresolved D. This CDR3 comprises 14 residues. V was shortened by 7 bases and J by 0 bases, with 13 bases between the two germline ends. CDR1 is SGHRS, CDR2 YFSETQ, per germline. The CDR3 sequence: CASRSATLNTEAFF. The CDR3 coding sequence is TGCGCCAGCCGGTCCGCGACGTTGAACACTGAAGCTTTCTTT.

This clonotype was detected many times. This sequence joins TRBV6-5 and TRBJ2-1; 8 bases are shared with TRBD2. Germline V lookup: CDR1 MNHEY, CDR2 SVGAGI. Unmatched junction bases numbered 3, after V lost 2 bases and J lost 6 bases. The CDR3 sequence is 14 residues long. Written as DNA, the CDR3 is TGTGCCAGCAGTTACGCCGGGAGGGGCAATGAGCAGTTCTTC. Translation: CASSYAGRGNEQFF.

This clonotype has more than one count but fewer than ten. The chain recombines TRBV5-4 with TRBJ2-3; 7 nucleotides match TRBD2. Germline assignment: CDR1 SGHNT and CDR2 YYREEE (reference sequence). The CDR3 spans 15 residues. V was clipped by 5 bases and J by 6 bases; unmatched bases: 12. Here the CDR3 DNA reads TGTGCCAGCAGTCTTAAGCGGGAAATGCAGGATACGCAGTATTTT. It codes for CASSLKREMQDTQYF.

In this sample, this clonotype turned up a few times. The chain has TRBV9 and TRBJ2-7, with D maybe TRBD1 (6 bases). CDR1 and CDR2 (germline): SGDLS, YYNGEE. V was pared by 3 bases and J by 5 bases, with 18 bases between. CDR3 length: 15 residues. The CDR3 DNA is TGTGCCAGCAGCGCAGGGACAACGGTTTTAGACGAGCAGTACTTC. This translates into CASSAGTTVLDEQYF.

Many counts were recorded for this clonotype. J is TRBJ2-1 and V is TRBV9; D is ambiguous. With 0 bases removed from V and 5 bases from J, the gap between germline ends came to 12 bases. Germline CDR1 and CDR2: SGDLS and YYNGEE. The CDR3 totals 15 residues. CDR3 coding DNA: TGTGCCAGCAGCGTAGGGGAAATGAGTGACAATGAGCAGTTCTTC. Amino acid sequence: CASSVGEMSDNEQFF.

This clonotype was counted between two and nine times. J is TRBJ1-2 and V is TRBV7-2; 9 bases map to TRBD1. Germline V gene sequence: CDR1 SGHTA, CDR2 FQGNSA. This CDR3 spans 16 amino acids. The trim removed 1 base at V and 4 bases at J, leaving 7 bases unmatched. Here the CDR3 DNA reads TGTGCCAGCAGCTTAGTTCACCGGGACAGGGCCTATGGCTACACCTTC. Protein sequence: CASSLVHRDRAYGYTF.

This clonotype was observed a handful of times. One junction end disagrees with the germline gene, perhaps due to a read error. In DNA form, the CDR3 reads TGTGCCAGCAGTTTAGCAGGAGGACTAGCGGGGCTCCACTTC. Its protein product is CASSLAGGLAGLHF. The V gene is TRBV12-3 or TRBV12-4, the J gene TRBJ2-7; 12 bases are a match to TRBD2. The CDR3 is 14 amino acids.

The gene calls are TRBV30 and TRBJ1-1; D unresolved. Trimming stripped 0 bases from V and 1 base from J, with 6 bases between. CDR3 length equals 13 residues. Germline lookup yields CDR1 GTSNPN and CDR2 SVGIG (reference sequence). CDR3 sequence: CAWSVARNTEAFF. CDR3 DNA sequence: TGTGCCTGGAGTGTCGCACGGAACACTGAAGCTTTCTTT.

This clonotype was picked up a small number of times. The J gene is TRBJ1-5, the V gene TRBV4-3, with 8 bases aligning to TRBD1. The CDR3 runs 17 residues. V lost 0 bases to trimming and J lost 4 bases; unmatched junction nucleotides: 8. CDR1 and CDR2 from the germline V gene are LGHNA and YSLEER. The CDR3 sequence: CASSQDLQGGNNQPQHF. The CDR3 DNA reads TGCGCCAGCAGCCAAGACCTACAGGGGGGGAATAATCAGCCCCAGCATTTT.

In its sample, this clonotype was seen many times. The CDR3 spells CASSYADEQYF. CDR3 coding DNA: TGTGCCAGCAGTTATGCAGACGAGCAGTACTTC. The chain recombines TRBV6-6 with TRBJ2-7; D is uncertain. Trimming removed 3 bases at V and 5 bases at J, with 5 bases between. Germline V CDR1 and CDR2: MNHNY, SVGAGI (reference sequence). The CDR3 runs to 11 residues.

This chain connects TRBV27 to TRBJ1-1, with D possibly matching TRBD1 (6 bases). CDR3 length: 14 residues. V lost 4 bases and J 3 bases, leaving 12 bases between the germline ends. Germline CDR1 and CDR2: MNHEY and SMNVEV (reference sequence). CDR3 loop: CASSWKGGDTEAFF. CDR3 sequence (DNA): TGTGCCAGCAGTTGGAAGGGGGGGGACACTGAAGCTTTCTTT.

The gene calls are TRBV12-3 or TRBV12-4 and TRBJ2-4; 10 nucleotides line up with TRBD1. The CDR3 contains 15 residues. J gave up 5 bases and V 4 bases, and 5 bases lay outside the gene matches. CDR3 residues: CASSSSGTGENIQYF. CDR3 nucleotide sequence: TGTGCCAGCAGTTCCTCCGGGACAGGGGAAAACATTCAGTACTTC.